Listed below are T cell receptor beta chains from one sample, sequenced in a study of T cell responses to AZD1222 COVID-19 vaccine. Profiling relied on immunoSEQ multiplex PCR, and the TCRdb table lists in-frame clones only, not all of them. The sample includes approximately 100,000 clones, about 86% of them seen just once. Sequencing was performed on peripheral blood, taken on day 0 of AZD1222 vaccination. The receptors originated from an adult in good health. CDR3s include the opening cysteine and the closing phenylalanine or tryptophan. A D gene is named only where the DNA matches it firmly. Expanded clones are given a class, and other clones once, few, many or no size at all.

j_call: TRBJ1-5
clone_size: .
v_call: TRBV28
d_call: TRBD1
cdr3_aa: CASITVQGNQPQHF
cdr3_nt: TGTGCCAGCATCACCGTACAGGGGAATCAGCCCCAGCATTTT

j_call: TRBJ2-7
clone_size: .
v_call: TRBV9
d_call: .
cdr3_aa: CASSGLDKSEQYF
cdr3_nt: TGTGCCAGCAGCGGACTAGACAAAAGCGAGCAGTACTTC

j_call: TRBJ2-3
clone_size: .
v_call: TRBV12-3/TRBV12-4
d_call: .
cdr3_aa: CASSLKGTDTQYF
cdr3_nt: TGTGCCAGCAGTTTAAAAGGGACAGATACGCAGTATTTT

j_call: TRBJ1-2
clone_size: few
v_call: TRBV19
d_call: TRBD1
cdr3_aa: CASSSGQASYGYTF
cdr3_nt: TGTGCCAGTAGTTCGGGACAGGCCAGCTATGGCTACACCTTC

j_call: TRBJ1-1
clone_size: .
v_call: TRBV7-2
d_call: .
cdr3_aa: CASSLVAGEETFF
cdr3_nt: TGTGCCAGCAGCTTAGTTGCGGGGGAGGAGACTTTCTTT

j_call: TRBJ2-7
clone_size: .
v_call: TRBV3-1/TRBV3-2
d_call: TRBD1
cdr3_aa: CASSQGTGGYEQYF
cdr3_nt: TGTGCCAGCAGCCAAGGGACAGGGGGCTACGAGCAGTACTTC

j_call: TRBJ2-3
clone_size: .
v_call: TRBV7-2
d_call: TRBD2
cdr3_aa: CASSRAGTSGTDTQYF
cdr3_nt: TGTGCCAGCAGCAGAGCCGGGACTAGCGGCACAGATACGCAGTATTTT

j_call: TRBJ2-3
clone_size: .
v_call: TRBV5-1
d_call: TRBD1
cdr3_aa: CASSLGQGEDADTQYF
cdr3_nt: TGCGCCAGCAGCTTAGGGCAGGGGGAAGACGCAGATACGCAGTATTTT

j_call: TRBJ1-1
clone_size: .
v_call: TRBV19
d_call: .
cdr3_aa: CASSMLNTEAFF
cdr3_nt: TGTGCCAGTAGTATGCTGAACACTGAAGCTTTCTTT

j_call: TRBJ2-3
clone_size: .
v_call: TRBV5-1
d_call: .
cdr3_aa: CASSPGRVRATDTQYF
cdr3_nt: TGCGCCAGCAGCCCCGGCCGCGTCCGGGCGACAGATACGCAGTATTTT

j_call: TRBJ1-3
clone_size: .
v_call: TRBV5-5
d_call: .
cdr3_aa: CASSYRPGIGNTIYF
cdr3_nt: TGTGCCAGCAGCTACCGTCCGGGAATCGGAAACACCATATATTTT

j_call: TRBJ2-3
clone_size: .
v_call: TRBV27
d_call: TRBD2
cdr3_aa: CASSGTSGRDTQYF
cdr3_nt: TGTGCCAGCAGTGGGACTAGCGGGAGGGATACGCAGTATTTT

j_call: TRBJ1-2
clone_size: .
v_call: TRBV6-2/TRBV6-3
d_call: .
cdr3_aa: CASSHSPGFGYTF
cdr3_nt: TGTGCCAGCAGTCACTCCCCGGGGTTTGGCTACACCTTC

j_call: TRBJ2-7
clone_size: .
v_call: TRBV15
d_call: TRBD1
cdr3_aa: CATSEPGQGALGQYF
cdr3_nt: TGTGCCACCAGCGAACCGGGACAGGGGGCTTTGGGCCAGTACTTC

j_call: TRBJ2-5
clone_size: .
v_call: TRBV5-1
d_call: TRBD2
cdr3_aa: CASSAPTGGGGQETQYF
cdr3_nt: TGCGCCAGCAGCGCCCCCACGGGCGGGGGGGGCCAAGAGACCCAGTACTTC

j_call: TRBJ2-1
clone_size: .
v_call: TRBV5-4
d_call: .
cdr3_aa: CASNLRGNEQFF
cdr3_nt: TGTGCCAGCAACCTGAGAGGGAATGAGCAGTTCTTC

j_call: TRBJ1-2
clone_size: .
v_call: TRBV6-5
d_call: .
cdr3_aa: CASSKESNYGYTF
cdr3_nt: TGTGCCAGCAGCAAAGAGTCTAACTATGGCTACACCTTC

j_call: TRBJ2-3
clone_size: few
v_call: TRBV7-2
d_call: .
cdr3_aa: CASSGGVTGTDTQYF
cdr3_nt: TGTGCCAGCAGCGGGGGAGTCACAGGCACAGATACGCAGTATTTT

j_call: TRBJ2-1
clone_size: few
v_call: TRBV24-1
d_call: TRBD2
cdr3_aa: CATSVRTSGHYNEQFF
cdr3_nt: TGTGCCACCAGTGTACGGACTAGCGGGCATTACAATGAGCAGTTCTTC

j_call: TRBJ2-7
clone_size: .
v_call: TRBV11-2
d_call: TRBD2
cdr3_aa: CASSPGLAGIYEQYF
cdr3_nt: TGTGCCAGCAGCCCCGGACTAGCGGGCATCTACGAGCAGTACTTC

j_call: TRBJ1-6
clone_size: .
v_call: TRBV27
d_call: .
cdr3_aa: CASSFSNSPLHF
cdr3_nt: TGTGCCAGCAGTTTCAGTAATTCACCCCTCCACTTT

j_call: TRBJ1-5
clone_size: .
v_call: TRBV28
d_call: TRBD1
cdr3_aa: CASRPDRGQPQHF
cdr3_nt: TGTGCCAGCAGACCGGACAGGGGCCAGCCCCAGCATTTT

j_call: TRBJ1-2
clone_size: .
v_call: TRBV28
d_call: TRBD1
cdr3_aa: CASNKPGQGNYGYTF
cdr3_nt: TGTGCCAGCAACAAACCGGGACAGGGGAATTATGGCTACACCTTC

j_call: TRBJ2-1
clone_size: .
v_call: TRBV20-1
d_call: .
cdr3_aa: CSARRNAEQFF
cdr3_nt: TGCAGTGCTAGGAGGAATGCTGAGCAGTTCTTC

j_call: TRBJ1-3
clone_size: .
v_call: TRBV19
d_call: .
cdr3_aa: CASSSTVDSGNTIYF
cdr3_nt: TGTGCCAGTAGTAGCACAGTAGACTCTGGAAACACCATATATTTT

j_call: TRBJ1-5
clone_size: .
v_call: TRBV6-2/TRBV6-3
d_call: .
cdr3_aa: CASSGTDNQPQHF
cdr3_nt: TGTGCCAGCAGTGGTACGGACAATCAGCCCCAGCATTTT

j_call: TRBJ2-7
clone_size: .
v_call: TRBV7-9
d_call: TRBD2
cdr3_aa: CASSAGLAGYEQYF
cdr3_nt: TGTGCCAGCAGCGCGGGACTAGCAGGGTACGAGCAGTACTTC

j_call: TRBJ1-6
clone_size: once
v_call: TRBV28
d_call: .
cdr3_aa: CASSAQSGSSYNSPLHF
cdr3_nt: TGTGCCAGCAGTGCCCAATCGGGGAGCTCCTATAATTCACCCCTCCACTTT

j_call: TRBJ2-3
clone_size: .
v_call: TRBV6-2/TRBV6-3
d_call: .
cdr3_aa: CASSYSGSSTDTQYF
cdr3_nt: TGTGCCAGCAGTTATTCAGGGAGTAGCACAGATACGCAGTATTTT

j_call: TRBJ2-7
clone_size: .
v_call: TRBV5-4
d_call: TRBD1
cdr3_aa: CASSVQGALEQYF
cdr3_nt: TGTGCCAGCAGCGTACAGGGGGCGCTCGAGCAGTACTTC

j_call: TRBJ2-1
clone_size: once
v_call: TRBV6-5
d_call: TRBD1
cdr3_aa: CASSRQGAHNEQFF
cdr3_nt: TGTGCCAGCAGCCGACAGGGGGCACACAATGAGCAGTTCTTC

j_call: TRBJ2-1
clone_size: .
v_call: TRBV25-1
d_call: TRBD1
cdr3_aa: CASSDTRDRPVFF
cdr3_nt: TGTGCCAGCAGTGACACCCGGGACAGGCCTGTGTTCTTC